This TCR beta chain appears in the sequencing data of a study of T-cell memory formation after mild COVID-19. Study results and limitations: Clones contracting across day 15 to 85 had a balanced CD4/CD8 profile; later expanding clones leaned CD4+. Specificity for SARS-CoV-2 was not confirmed among the second-wave clones peaking on day 37. Among CD4+ contracting clones, most were CM and EM, and CD8+ ones EMRA.

Constant-segment primers served in 5'RACE that generated TCR alpha and TCR beta cDNA libraries bearing sample barcodes and UMIs. One entry per CDR3 protein results from TCRdb running MiXCR on the 5' RACE reads. This table holds around 220,000 distinct CDR3 sequences, around 15% found once. Only a few counts were recorded for this clonotype. What it binds is not known. Between the trimmed V and J ends, which lost 0 bases and 9 bases, there was a span of 15 bases. The CDR3 has 15 amino acids. Germline V gene data show CDR1 as SGHVS and CDR2 as FNYEAQ. The chain couples TRBV7-6 to TRBJ2-1; perhaps TRBD1 as D (5 bases). The sequenced sample was PBMCs or a T cell subset sorted from them (not recorded which). The source of this sequence is a man in his late teens or twenties who had mild COVID-19 (a few samples of this study predate the infection). Cell type and time point are not known. The CDR3 is CASSLAAGSRGEQFF. The CDR3, as DNA: TGTGCCAGCAGCTTAGCGGCCGGGTCAAGGGGTGAGCAGTTCTTC.